The rows below give T cell receptor beta chains drawn from one sample of a study of shared clonotypes between healthy human individuals. Clones were sequenced by immunoSEQ multiplex PCR, and TCRdb holds only the in-frame ones, with some missing. The table records around 2,000,000 clones, 95% of them present only once. Input material: naive CD4+ T cells sorted from blood. The origin of the receptors is a man aged 18 to 35 in good health. The CDR3 runs from the conserved cysteine through the conserved F or W. Fields, in order: V gene, clone size, J gene, D gene, CDR3 protein, CDR3 DNA. A D gene is named only where the DNA matches it firmly. Not every row has a clone size; where given, it reads once, few, many or a size class.

TRBV7-8,-,TRBJ2-3,TRBD1,CASSFPGQGSTDTQYF,TGTGCCAGCAGCTTTCCTGGACAGGGGAGCACAGATACGCAGTATTTT
TRBV9,-,TRBJ2-1,-,CASSVVEVGGNEQFF,TGTGCCAGCAGCGTCGTAGAGGTGGGGGGCAATGAGCAGTTCTTC
TRBV10-3,-,TRBJ2-3,-,CAIMGATSTDTQYF,TGTGCCATCATGGGCGCAACTAGCACAGATACGCAGTATTTT
TRBV11-1,-,TRBJ2-7,TRBD1,CASSLKRTGVEQYF,TGTGCCAGCAGCTTGAAACGGACAGGGGTTGAGCAGTACTTC
TRBV2,-,TRBJ2-1,TRBD2,CASDTSGRVNEQFF,TGTGCCAGCGACACTAGCGGGAGGGTCAATGAGCAGTTCTTC
TRBV5-8,-,TRBJ2-5,TRBD2,CASSLGLAEYQETQYF,TGTGCCAGCAGCTTGGGACTAGCAGAGTACCAAGAGACCCAGTACTTC
TRBV6-5,-,TRBJ2-3,TRBD1,CACSLGQGGDTQYF,TGTGCCTGCAGTTTGGGACAGGGTGGAGATACGCAGTATTTT
TRBV5-4,-,TRBJ2-2,-,CASSLETRTGELFF,TGTGCCAGCAGCTTGGAGACTCGCACCGGGGAGCTGTTTTTT
TRBV7-2,-,TRBJ1-2,TRBD1,CASTPYRGNGLGGYTF,TGTGCCAGCACCCCTTACAGGGGGAACGGGTTAGGTGGCTACACCTTC
TRBV25-1,-,TRBJ1-2,-,CATSQTGTYGYTF,TGTGCCACCTCACAAACAGGGACCTATGGCTACACCTTC
TRBV7-2,-,TRBJ2-5,TRBD2,CASSPGGGETQYF,TGTGCCAGCAGCCCCGGGGGGGGAGAGACCCAGTACTTC
TRBV27,-,TRBJ2-3,-,CASSLKGWTDTQYF,TGTGCCAGCAGTTTAAAGGGTTGGACAGATACGCAGTATTTT
TRBV30,-,TRBJ1-1,-,CAWRLTVAEAFF,TGTGCCTGGAGGTTGACTGTCGCTGAAGCTTTCTTT
TRBV6-5,-,TRBJ2-3,-,CASGLTSTDTQYF,TGTGCCAGCGGCTTAACTAGCACAGATACGCAGTATTTT
TRBV12-1,-,TRBJ1-5,-,CASSSISGHHYSNQPQHF,TGTGCCAGCAGCTCCATCTCGGGACACCACTATAGCAATCAGCCCCAGCATTTT
TRBV9,-,TRBJ1-1,-,CASSVATVMNTEAFF,TGTGCCAGCAGCGTAGCTACAGTCATGAACACTGAAGCTTTCTTT
TRBV28,once,TRBJ1-2,-,CASSLTGYGYTF,TGTGCCAGCAGTTTGACGGGTTATGGCTACACCTTC
TRBV5-1,-,TRBJ2-5,-,CASSFGLVASQETQYF,TGCGCCAGCAGCTTTGGTTTAGTGGCCTCCCAAGAGACCCAGTACTTC
TRBV6-1,-,TRBJ2-7,-,CASSDEGGYEQYF,TGTGCCAGCAGTGACGAGGGGGGCTACGAGCAGTACTTC
TRBV19,-,TRBJ2-1,TRBD2,CASSNIAGGPNEQFF,TGTGCCAGTAGTAACATAGCGGGAGGGCCCAATGAGCAGTTCTTC
TRBV5-5,once,TRBJ1-1,TRBD1,CASSLAGTGGGEAFF,TGTGCCAGCAGCTTGGCCGGGACAGGGGGCGGTGAAGCTTTCTTT
TRBV29-1,-,TRBJ2-6,TRBD1,CSVEDTGTGGSGANVLTF,TGCAGCGTTGAAGATACCGGGACAGGGGGTTCCGGGGCCAACGTCCTGACTTTC
TRBV6-1,-,TRBJ2-3,-,CASSQILDAQYF,TGTGCCAGCAGCCAGATTTTGGACGCGCAGTATTTT
TRBV30,-,TRBJ1-2,-,CAWSLGPGYTF,TGTGCCTGGAGTTTGGGACCCGGCTACACCTTC
TRBV10-3,-,TRBJ2-2,TRBD1,CASGTANTGELFF,TGTGCCTCGGGGACAGCGAACACCGGGGAGCTGTTTTTT
TRBV28,-,TRBJ1-6,-,CASSTTGSTLHF,TGTGCCAGCAGTACCACAGGGTCCACCCTCCACTTT
TRBV6-1,-,TRBJ1-3,-,CATRSSGNTIYF,TGTGCCACCCGGAGCTCTGGAAACACCATATATTTT
TRBV6-1,few,TRBJ1-2,-,CASQLDRYGYTF,TGTGCCAGCCAGCTAGACCGCTATGGCTACACCTTC
TRBV14,-,TRBJ2-7,-,CASSQSGKGAHEQYF,TGTGCCAGCAGCCAGTCCGGGAAAGGGGCCCACGAGCAGTACTTC